One sample yielded the 15 T cell receptor beta chains listed below, sequenced in a study of blood T cell repertoires in COVID-19. The method was immunoSEQ multiplex PCR; TCRdb's version includes in-frame clones alone and lacks a portion of them. The table lists about 180,000 clones, approximately 85% of them singletons. The sample comprised peripheral blood. All receptors derive from a human donor with active or convalescent COVID-19. The donor label of this sample is uncertain.

In the case of this clone: Other DNA sequences of this sample code for an identical CDR3. V usage is TRBV7-3 and J usage is TRBJ2-7; 9 nucleotides line up with TRBD2. CDR3 length: 16 residues. Germline V gene data show CDR1 as SGHTA and CDR2 as FQGTGA. Unmatched junction bases numbered 12, after V lost 2 bases and J lost 7 bases. The CDR3 DNA is TGTGCCAGCAGCTTACCCCTCGCGGGGGGGCCGGGGGAGCAGTACTTC. Residues: CASSLPLAGGPGEQYF.

The chain has TRBV5-1 and TRBJ2-5, with 9 bases fitting TRBD2. Germline V gives CDR1 SGHRS, CDR2 YFSETQ. The CDR3 runs to 16 residues. With 0 bases clipped from V and 5 bases from J, the junction kept 8 bases outside the gene matches. The CDR3 spells CASSLEPRGGVETQYF. The DNA of the CDR3 is TGCGCCAGCAGCTTGGAGCCCCGCGGGGGGGTTGAGACCCAGTACTTC.

CDR3 DNA: TGTGCCAGCAGCCAGGGGGGAGCTAACTATGGCTACACCTTC. Translating it yields CASSQGGANYGYTF. The chain couples TRBV5-4 to TRBJ1-2; 7 bases fit TRBD1. Germline V gives CDR1 SGHNT, CDR2 YYREEE (reference sequence). This CDR3 has 14 amino acids. J lost 0 bases, V lost 4 bases, and 3 bases had no gene match.

The chain combines TRBV13 with TRBJ2-2, with 13 bases identical to TRBD2. Trimming at V came to 4 bases and at J to 1 base, leaving 3 bases not matched to a gene. The CDR3 covers 17 residues. Germline V lookup: CDR1 PRHDT, CDR2 FYEKMQ (reference sequence). The CDR3 is CASSSRTSGRNTGELFF. The DNA of the CDR3 is TGTGCCAGCAGCTCCCGGACTAGCGGGAGGAACACCGGGGAGCTGTTTTTT.

The chain carries TRBV7-2 and TRBJ1-5; 12 bases are shared with TRBD1. The CDR3 length is 17 residues. Germline V lookup: CDR1 SGHTA, CDR2 FQGNSA. The V segment lost 6 bases and the J segment 1 base; nucleotides outside the gene matches: 7. This CDR3 reads CASRPGQGAGSNQPQHF. The DNA of the CDR3 is TGTGCCAGCAGACCGGGACAGGGGGCGGGGAGCAATCAGCCCCAGCATTTT. Using reference TRBV7-2 and TRBJ1-5 for the parts outside the CDR3, the full variable domain is GAGVSQSPSNKVTEKGKDVELRCDPISGHTALYWYRQSLGQGLEFLIYFQGNSAPDKSGLPSDRFSAERTGGSVSTLTIQRTQQEDSAVYLCASRPGQGAGSNQPQHFGDGTRLSIL.

In this sample, this clone turned up a few times. CDR3: CASSVGLAGVIFEQFF. CDR3 sequence (DNA): TGTGCCAGCAGCGTCGGACTAGCGGGAGTCATATTTGAGCAGTTCTTC. This chain joins TRBV11-2 and TRBJ2-1; 13 bases are a match to TRBD2. V shed 5 bases, J shed 9 bases, and the junction held 10 bases outside the gene matches. The germline V gene encodes CDR1 SGHAT and CDR2 FQNNGV. This CDR3 is built from 16 residues.

This chain connects TRBV9 to TRBJ2-5, with TRBD2 matching over 15 bases. J gave up 2 bases and V 4 bases, and 12 bases lay outside the gene matches. Germline CDR1 reads SGDLS; CDR2 reads YYNGEE. This CDR3 is built from 19 residues. The CDR3 DNA is TGTGCCAGCAGCCAGGGACTAGCGGGAGGCCAAATGGGACAAGAGACCCAGTACTTC. This codes for CASSQGLAGGQMGQETQYF.

This clone was counted once. The V and J genes are TRBV30 and TRBJ1-2; possible D gene TRBD1, 6 bases. Germline CDR1 GTSNPN, CDR2 SVGIG (reference sequence). This CDR3 has 11 residues. With 5 bases removed from V and 4 bases from J, the gap between germline ends came to 8 bases. This CDR3 reads CAWDRFYGYTF. In nucleotides, the CDR3 is TGTGCCTGGGACAGGTTCTATGGCTACACCTTC.

The chain couples TRBV7-9 to TRBJ2-1, with TRBD2 matching 9 bases. CDR1 and CDR2 from the germline V gene are SEHNR and FQNEAQ (reference sequence). The trim removed 0 bases at V and 13 bases at J, leaving 7 bases unmatched. This CDR3 is 14 amino acids long. The CDR3 DNA reads as TGTGCCAGCAGCTTAGCGCTTGCGGGAGGGCCTCAGTTCTTC. It encodes CASSLALAGGPQFF.

V gene TRBV9 combines with J gene TRBJ2-5; a possible D gene is TRBD1 (6 bases). V lost 0 bases to trimming and J lost 2 bases, with 11 bases between them. The CDR3 has 15 amino acids. Germline V gives CDR1 SGDLS, CDR2 YYNGEE. Here the CDR3 reads CASSVGGQWQETQYF. Written as DNA, the CDR3 is TGTGCCAGCAGCGTAGGTGGACAGTGGCAAGAGACCCAGTACTTC.

There are a few counts of this clone. The chain joins TRBV6-6 to TRBJ1-1; D not certain. The CDR3 is 12 amino acids. V lost 6 bases and J lost 0, with 5 bases in between. CDR1 MNHNY and CDR2 SVGAGI come from the germline V gene (reference sequence). The CDR3 reads CASSPVNTEAFF. CDR3 coding DNA: TGTGCCAGCAGCCCGGTGAACACTGAAGCTTTCTTT.

The chain is built from TRBV6-5 and TRBJ1-1; 8 bases are a match to TRBD1. The CDR3 is made up of 13 amino acids. Trimming removed 7 bases from V and 6 bases from J; junction bases left unmatched: 7. Germline-derived CDR1 and CDR2 are MNHEY and SVGAGI. Written as DNA, the CDR3 is TGTGCCAGCACCCTTCAGGGGGCTGCTGAAGCTTTCTTT. Translating gives CASTLQGAAEAFF.

This chain links TRBV12-3 or TRBV12-4 with TRBJ1-1; 7 bases fit TRBD1. The CDR3 contains 12 residues. Germline trimming cut 6 bases from V and 11 bases from J; bases unmatched to any gene: 9. The CDR3 coding sequence is TGTGCCAGCAGCCTCAGGACAGGTGGGGCTTTCTTT. Translated: CASSLRTGGAFF.

Turning to this clone: The same CDR3 is also encoded by other DNA sequences in this sample. This chain uses TRBV18 with TRBJ2-1; 14 bases are shared with TRBD2. The germline V gene has CDR1 KGHSH and CDR2 LQKENI. The CDR3 length is 15 residues. The trim removed 2 bases at V and 7 bases at J, leaving 1 base unmatched. The CDR3 nucleotides are TGTGCCAGCTCACCAGGGACTAGCGGGAGTAATGAGCAGTTCTTC. Translated: CASSPGTSGSNEQFF.

The genes are TRBV25-1 and TRBJ1-1, with 7 bases that match TRBD1. The V gene end was trimmed by 8 bases and the J gene end by 10 bases; junction bases not matched to a gene: 16. The CDR3 is 14 amino acids. Germline CDR1 and CDR2: MGHDK and SYGVNS. In DNA form, the CDR3 reads TGTGCCAGCCCATCGACAGGGAAGGGTGGCGGAGCTTTCTTT. Encoded protein: CASPSTGKGGGAFF.